These T cell receptor beta chains were read from a single sample in a study of neurological immune-mediated disorders. One entry per CDR3 protein, called by TCRdb with MiXCR from the 5' RACE reads. The sample has about 14,000 distinct CDR3 sequences, about 10% seen once. Sequenced input: PBMCs. The source is a woman in her forties in good health. Each CDR3 is given with its conserved first and last residue. D genes are given only for firm matches. Rows give clone size only sometimes, using once, few, many, or a class for an expanded clone.

V gene	D gene	clone size	J gene	CDR3 protein	CDR3 DNA
TRBV4-1	-	few	TRBJ2-7	CASSQVTGTEQYF	TGCGCCAGCAGCCAAGTAACGGGGACCGAGCAGTACTTC
TRBV10-3	-	many	TRBJ2-5	CAIGGSTQETQYF	TGTGCCATCGGGGGATCCACTCAAGAGACCCAGTACTTC
TRBV15	TRBD1	medium-sized	TRBJ2-3	CATSKAGTGVSDTQYF	TGTGCCACCAGCAAAGCCGGGACAGGGGTTTCGGATACGCAGTATTTT
TRBV2	-	many	TRBJ1-1	CASTRRSGLNTEAFF	TGTGCCAGCACCAGGCGCTCCGGATTGAACACTGAAGCTTTCTTT
TRBV7-2	-	-	TRBJ2-1	CASSFYICSALLPASEQFF	-
TRBV6-1	-	many	TRBJ1-4	CASSGGRIGKLFF	TGTGCCAGCAGTGGCGGACGGATCGGAAAACTGTTTTTT
TRBV18	-	many	TRBJ2-7	CVSSPFGGANEQYF	TGTGTCAGCTCACCCTTCGGAGGGGCCAACGAGCAGTACTTC
TRBV20-1	-	many	TRBJ2-7	CSARGAVSSYEQYF	TGCAGTGCTAGAGGGGCGGTGAGCTCCTACGAGCAGTACTTC
TRBV27	-	many	TRBJ1-5	CASSFSGGKPQHF	TGTGCCAGCAGTTTTTCGGGGGGCAAGCCCCAGCATTTT
TRBV7-2	TRBD1	many	TRBJ2-2	CASSPQTGVGTGELFF	TGTGCCAGCAGCCCGCAAACAGGGGTCGGCACCGGGGAGCTGTTTTTT
TRBV7-8	-	many	TRBJ2-3	CASSLDLTSSSDTQYF	TGTGCCAGCAGCTTAGATCTCACGTCCAGCTCAGATACGCAGTATTTT
TRBV20-1	-	many	TRBJ2-7	CSASLGQPYEQYF	TGCAGTGCTAGTCTGGGGCAGCCCTACGAGCAGTACTTC
TRBV12-3/TRBV12-4	-	many	TRBJ2-5	CASSLKRLQETQYF	TGTGCCAGCAGTTTAAAGCGGCTCCAAGAGACCCAGTACTTC
TRBV7-8	-	many	TRBJ1-1	CASSLDGRRGGHTEAFF	TGTGCCAGCAGCTTAGATGGTAGGCGGGGGGGACACACTGAAGCTTTCTTT
TRBV12-3/TRBV12-4	TRBD1	many	TRBJ2-5	CASSQRQGSETQYF	TGTGCCAGCAGCCAACGACAGGGGTCAGAGACCCAGTACTTC
TRBV9	TRBD2	once	TRBJ2-1	CASSASGAGGSYNEQFF	TGTGCCAGCAGCGCCAGTGGGGCGGGAGGCTCCTACAATGAGCAGTTCTTC
TRBV20-1	TRBD2	-	TRBJ2-3	CSAPGLAPYTQYF	TGCAGTGCGCCGGGACTAGCACCCTATACGCAGTATTTT
TRBV20-1	TRBD2	-	TRBJ2-1	CSATTSGGYEQFF	TGCAGTGCTACAACTAGCGGGGGTTATGAGCAGTTCTTC
TRBV5-1	TRBD1	many	TRBJ2-2	CASSQGQGYTGELFF	TGCGCCAGCAGCCAGGGACAGGGGTACACCGGGGAGCTGTTTTTT
TRBV28	TRBD1	medium-sized	TRBJ1-4	CASSRNGQGPWDEKLFF	TGTGCCAGCAGCCGCAACGGACAGGGTCCATGGGATGAAAAACTGTTTTTT
TRBV5-1	TRBD2	-	TRBJ2-1	CTNRPAGGPSNEQFF	TGCACCAACAGGCCCGCGGGGGGCCCTAGCAATGAGCAGTTCTTC
TRBV25-1	TRBD1	many	TRBJ1-1	CASIEQGVGEAFF	TGTGCCAGCATCGAACAGGGGGTAGGTGAAGCTTTCTTT
TRBV4-1	-	many	TRBJ2-1	CASSQVVGSYNEQFF	TGCGCCAGCAGCCAAGTGGTAGGATCCTACAATGAGCAGTTCTTC
TRBV6-2/TRBV6-3	TRBD1	medium-sized	TRBJ1-2	CASTLGQGGGYTF	TGTGCCAGCACCCTCGGACAGGGAGGAGGCTACACCTTC
TRBV3-1	TRBD1	many	TRBJ1-2	CASSLSGTGGGYTF	TGTGCCAGCAGCCTATCCGGGACAGGGGGTGGCTACACCTTC
TRBV20-1	TRBD1	many	TRBJ1-6	CSAPDRARTGALHF	TGCAGTGCCCCGGACAGGGCCAGGACAGGGGCCCTCCACTTT
TRBV3-1	TRBD2	many	TRBJ2-1	CASSPLGGGNEQFF	TGTGCCAGCAGCCCCCTCGGGGGGGGCAATGAGCAGTTCTTC
TRBV9	-	many	TRBJ1-6	CASSVGMPYNSPLHF	TGTGCCAGCAGCGTAGGGATGCCCTATAATTCACCCCTCCACTTT
TRBV27	TRBD1	many	TRBJ1-1	CASIRDRYMNTEAFF	TGTGCCAGCATCCGGGACAGATACATGAACACTGAAGCTTTCTTT
TRBV7-9	-	many	TRBJ1-1	CASSLAGGLQAFF	TGTGCCAGCAGCTTAGCCGGGGGGTTGCAAGCTTTCTTT
TRBV20-1	TRBD2	few	TRBJ2-7	CSARAGTSDYEQYF	TGCAGTGCTAGAGCCGGGACTAGCGACTACGAGCAGTACTTC
TRBV27	-	-	TRBJ2-5	CASSLSGTEQETQYF	TGTGCCAGCAGTTTATCGGGAACAGAACAAGAGACCCAGTACTTC
TRBV5-1	-	-	TRBJ2-3	CASSLAQTSTDTQYF	TGCGCCAGCAGCTTGGCTCAGACTAGCACAGATACGCAGTATTTT
TRBV20-1	-	many	TRBJ1-6	CSATPGGSPLHF	TGCAGTGCCACCCCGGGGGGTTCACCCCTCCACTTT
TRBV20-1	-	many	TRBJ2-7	CSARIPPGEQYF	TGCAGTGCTAGAATCCCCCCCGGCGAGCAGTACTTC
TRBV24-1	TRBD1	-	TRBJ2-7	CAARQGWNYEQYF	TGTGCCGCGCGACAGGGGTGGAACTACGAGCAGTACTTC
TRBV6-4	-	many	TRBJ2-2	CASSDGTVNTGELFF	TGTGCCAGCAGTGATGGGACGGTGAACACCGGGGAGCTGTTTTTT
TRBV15	-	many	TRBJ2-1	CATSGGYNEQFF	TGTGCCACCAGCGGAGGATACAATGAGCAGTTCTTC
TRBV10-3	-	many	TRBJ1-2	CAISSRGLDYGYTF	TGTGCCATCAGCTCCAGGGGATTGGACTATGGCTACACCTTC
TRBV20-1	-	many	TRBJ2-3	CSARDGAGGTDTQYF	TGCAGTGCTAGAGATGGAGCAGGGGGGACAGATACGCAGTATTTT
TRBV6-4	TRBD2	many	TRBJ2-3	CASSDSSGGADTDTQYF	TGTGCCAGCAGTGACTCTAGCGGGGGGGCCGACACAGATACGCAGTATTTT
TRBV6-2/TRBV6-3	-	many	TRBJ1-5	CASSYAANQPQHF	TGTGCCAGCAGTTATGCTGCAAATCAGCCCCAGCATTTT
TRBV4-1	TRBD1	-	TRBJ1-1	CASQGAAEAFF	TGCGCCAGCCAGGGGGCGGCTGAAGCTTTCTTT
TRBV27	-	many	TRBJ2-5	CATSGQERETQYF	TGTGCCACGAGCGGACAAGAGAGGGAGACCCAGTACTTC
TRBV20-1	-	many	TRBJ2-1	CSARDDSPSEQFF	TGCAGTGCTAGAGATGATTCCCCCAGCGAGCAGTTCTTC
TRBV7-9	-	many	TRBJ2-1	CASSLGAQYNEQFF	TGTGCCAGCAGCTTAGGGGCACAGTACAATGAGCAGTTCTTC
TRBV28	-	-	TRBJ2-7	CASSLFLGSGGEQYF	TGTGCCAGCAGTTTATTCCTCGGGTCGGGCGGCGAGCAGTACTTC
TRBV7-9	TRBD1	many	TRBJ2-7	CASSLTGTGVSYEQYF	TGTGCCAGCAGCTTAACCGGAACAGGGGTGTCCTACGAGCAGTACTTC
TRBV5-1	-	many	TRBJ2-3	CASSLGHPTDTQYF	TGCGCCAGCAGCCTAGGACACCCCACAGATACGCAGTATTTT